This entry features one T cell receptor (beta chain) sequence. With 4 bases clipped from V and 4 bases from J, the junction kept 4 bases outside the gene matches. CDR1 MRHNA and CDR2 SNTAGT come from the germline V gene. This CDR3 region has 15 residues. The sample originates from a study of control samples from healthy donors and cancer patients. Sequenced by immunoSEQ multiplex PCR; TCRdb stores in-frame clones only, minus some. The table includes tens of thousands of clones, approximately 95% detected once. V is TRBV6-4 and J is TRBJ2-1; 10 positions match TRBD2. The TCR sequence derives from a woman aged 25-40 years in good health. Source material: blood. The DNA for the CDR3 is TGTGCCAGCAGTGCCGGGACTAGCGATTACAATGAGCAGTTCTTC. Its translation: CASSAGTSDYNEQFF.